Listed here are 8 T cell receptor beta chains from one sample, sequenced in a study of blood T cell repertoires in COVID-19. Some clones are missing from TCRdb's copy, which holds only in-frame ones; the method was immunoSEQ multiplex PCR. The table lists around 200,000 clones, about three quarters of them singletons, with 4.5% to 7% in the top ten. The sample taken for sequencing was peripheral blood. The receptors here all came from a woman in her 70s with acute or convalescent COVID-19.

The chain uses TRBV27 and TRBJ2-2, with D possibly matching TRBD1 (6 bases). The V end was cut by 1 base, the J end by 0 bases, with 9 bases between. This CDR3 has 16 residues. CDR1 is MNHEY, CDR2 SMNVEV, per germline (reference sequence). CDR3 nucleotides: TGTGCCAGCAGTTTATATCCAGGGGCGAACACCGGGGAGCTGTTTTTT. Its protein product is CASSLYPGANTGELFF.

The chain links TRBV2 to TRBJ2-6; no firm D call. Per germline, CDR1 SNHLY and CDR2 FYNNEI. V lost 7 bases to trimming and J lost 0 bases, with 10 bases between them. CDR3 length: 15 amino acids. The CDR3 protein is CASTSEYSGANVLTF. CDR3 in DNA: TGTGCCAGCACCTCTGAGTACTCTGGGGCCAACGTCCTGACTTTC.

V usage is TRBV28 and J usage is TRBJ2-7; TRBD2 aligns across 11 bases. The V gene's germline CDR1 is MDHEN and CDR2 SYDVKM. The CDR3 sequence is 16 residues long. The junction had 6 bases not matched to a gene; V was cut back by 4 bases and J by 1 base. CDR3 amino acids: CASSSTGTSGSYEQYF. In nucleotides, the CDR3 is TGTGCCAGCAGTTCGACCGGGACTAGCGGATCCTACGAGCAGTACTTC.

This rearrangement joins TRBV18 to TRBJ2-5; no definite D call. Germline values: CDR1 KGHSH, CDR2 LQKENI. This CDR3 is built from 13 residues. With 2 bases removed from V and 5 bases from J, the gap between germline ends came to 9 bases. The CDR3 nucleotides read TGTGCCAGCTCACCATTAAGGCGGGAGACCCAGTACTTC. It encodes CASSPLRRETQYF. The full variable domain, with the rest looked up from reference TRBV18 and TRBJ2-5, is NAGVMQNPRHLVRRRGQEARLRCSPMKGHSHVYWYRQLPEEGLKFMVYLQKENIIDESGMPKERFSAEFPKEGPSILRIQQVVRGDSAAYFCASSPLRRETQYFGPGTRLLVL.

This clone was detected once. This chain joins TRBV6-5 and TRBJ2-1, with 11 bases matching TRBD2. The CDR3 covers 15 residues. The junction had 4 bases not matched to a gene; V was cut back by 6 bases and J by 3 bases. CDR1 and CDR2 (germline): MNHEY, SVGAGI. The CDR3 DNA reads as TGTGCCAGCAGGTACGGGACTAGCGGCTACAATGAGCAGTTCTTC. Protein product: CASRYGTSGYNEQFF.

The CDR3 region is CASSALLAGTGELFF. DNA for the CDR3: TGTGCCAGCAGCGCCCTACTAGCGGGTACCGGGGAGCTGTTTTTT. The V gene is TRBV7-2, the J gene TRBJ2-2; 9 nucleotides agree with TRBD2. Germline assignment: CDR1 SGHTA and CDR2 FQGNSA. The V gene end was trimmed by 5 bases and the J gene end by 5 bases; junction bases not matched to a gene: 6. The CDR3 has 15 residues.

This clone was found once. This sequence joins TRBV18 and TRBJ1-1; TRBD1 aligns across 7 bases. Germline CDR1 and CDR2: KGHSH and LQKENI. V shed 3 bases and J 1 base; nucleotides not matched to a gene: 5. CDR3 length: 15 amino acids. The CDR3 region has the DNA TGTGCCAGCTCACCCCAGGGACAGACGAACACTGAAGCTTTCTTT. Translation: CASSPQGQTNTEAFF.

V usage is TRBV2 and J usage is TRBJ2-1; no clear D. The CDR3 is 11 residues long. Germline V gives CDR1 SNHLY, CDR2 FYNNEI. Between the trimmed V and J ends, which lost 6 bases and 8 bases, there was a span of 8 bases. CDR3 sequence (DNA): TGTGCCAGCAGCCCCCGGGATGAGCAGTTCTTC. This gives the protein CASSPRDEQFF.